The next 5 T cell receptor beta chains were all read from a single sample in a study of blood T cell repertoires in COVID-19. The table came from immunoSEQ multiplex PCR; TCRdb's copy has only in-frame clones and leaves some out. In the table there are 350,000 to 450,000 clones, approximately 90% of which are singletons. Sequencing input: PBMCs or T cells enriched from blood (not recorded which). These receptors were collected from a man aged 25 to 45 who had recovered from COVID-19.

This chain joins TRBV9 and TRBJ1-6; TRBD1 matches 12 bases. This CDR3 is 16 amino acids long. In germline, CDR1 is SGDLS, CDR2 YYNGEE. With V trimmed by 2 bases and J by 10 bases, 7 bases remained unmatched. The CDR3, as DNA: TGTGCCAGCAGCGTGGGACAGGGGGCGGGATACTCACCCCTCCACTTT. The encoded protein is CASSVGQGAGYSPLHF.

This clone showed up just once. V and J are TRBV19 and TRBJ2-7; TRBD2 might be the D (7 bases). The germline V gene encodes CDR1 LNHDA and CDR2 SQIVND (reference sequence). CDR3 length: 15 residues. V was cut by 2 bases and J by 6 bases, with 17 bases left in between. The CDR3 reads CASSIIGGGAVEQYF. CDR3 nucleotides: TGTGCCAGTAGTATAATCGGTGGGGGGGCGGTCGAGCAGTACTTC. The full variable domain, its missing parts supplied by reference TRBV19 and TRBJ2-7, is DGGITQSPKYLFRKEGQNVTLSCEQNLNHDAMYWYRQDPGQGLRLIYYSQIVNDFQKGDIAEGYSVSREKKESFPLTVTSAQKNPTAFYLCASSIIGGGAVEQYFGPGTRLTVT.

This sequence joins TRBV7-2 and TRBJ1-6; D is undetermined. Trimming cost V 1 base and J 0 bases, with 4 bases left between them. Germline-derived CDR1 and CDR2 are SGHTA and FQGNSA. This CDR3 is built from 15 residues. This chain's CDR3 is CASSLESSYNSPLHF. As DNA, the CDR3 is TGTGCCAGCAGCTTAGAGAGCTCCTATAATTCACCCCTCCACTTT.

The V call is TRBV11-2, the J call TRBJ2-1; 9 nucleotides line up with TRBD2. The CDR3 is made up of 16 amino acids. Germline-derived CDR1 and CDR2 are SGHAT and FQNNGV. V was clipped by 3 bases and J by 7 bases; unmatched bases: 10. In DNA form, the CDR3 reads TGTGCCAGCAGCTTGAGGCGGGAGGGCCGAGTAAATGAGCAGTTCTTC. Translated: CASSLRREGRVNEQFF.

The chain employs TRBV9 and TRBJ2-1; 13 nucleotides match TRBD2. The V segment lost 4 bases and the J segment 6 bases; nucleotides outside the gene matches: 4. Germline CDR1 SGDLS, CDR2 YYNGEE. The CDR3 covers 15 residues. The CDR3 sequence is CASSLRTSGSNEQFF. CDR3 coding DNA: TGTGCCAGCAGCCTAAGGACTAGCGGGAGCAATGAGCAGTTCTTC.